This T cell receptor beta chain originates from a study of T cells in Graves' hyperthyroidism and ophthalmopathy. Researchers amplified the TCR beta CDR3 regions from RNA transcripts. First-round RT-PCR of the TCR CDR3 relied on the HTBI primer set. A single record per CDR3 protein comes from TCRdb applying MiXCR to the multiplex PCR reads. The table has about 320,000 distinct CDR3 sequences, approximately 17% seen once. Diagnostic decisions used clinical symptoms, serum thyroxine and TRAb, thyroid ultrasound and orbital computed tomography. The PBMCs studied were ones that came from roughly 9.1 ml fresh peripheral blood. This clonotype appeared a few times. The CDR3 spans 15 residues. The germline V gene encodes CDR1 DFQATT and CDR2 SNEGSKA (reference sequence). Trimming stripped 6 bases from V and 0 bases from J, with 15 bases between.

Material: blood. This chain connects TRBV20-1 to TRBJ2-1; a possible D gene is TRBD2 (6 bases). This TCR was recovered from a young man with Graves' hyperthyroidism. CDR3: CSASGPTRSYNEQFF. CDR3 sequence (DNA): TGCAGTGCCAGCGGGCCGACACGCTCCTACAATGAGCAGTTCTTC.